The present T cell receptor beta chain was sequenced within a study of T cells in Graves' hyperthyroidism and ophthalmopathy. This clonotype appeared a few times. On the basis of clinical symptoms, serum thyroxine and TRAb, thyroid ultrasound and orbital computed tomography, diagnoses were made. Amplification yielded TCR beta CDR3 regions, with RNA transcripts as the source. Primed by the HTBI set, a first-round RT-PCR was run on the TCR CDR3. A single record per CDR3 protein comes from TCRdb applying MiXCR to the multiplex PCR reads. The sample has 500,000 to 750,000 distinct CDR3 sequences, 14% seen once. Between the trimmed V and J ends, which lost 1 base and 4 bases, there was a span of 10 bases. Germline values: CDR1 SQVTM, CDR2 ANQGSEA. The length of the CDR3 is 13 residues.

The sequencing sample was made of blood. The rearrangement links TRBV29-1 to TRBJ2-5, with a weak D call TRBD2 (5 bases). This TCR came from a woman under 30 with Graves' ophthalmopathy. CDR3 DNA sequence: TGCAGCGTTGAAGTGACGGGGTTAGAGACCCAGTACTTC. It codes for CSVEVTGLETQYF.